This is a list of T cell receptor beta chains from one sample in a study of T cell responses to AZD1222 COVID-19 vaccine. Produced via immunoSEQ multiplex PCR; TCRdb's table is partial and in-frame only. The profile shows 150,000 or so clones, roughly 94% of them singletons. The material sequenced was peripheral blood, taken 28 days after the second AZD1222 dose. The receptors here all came from an adult who received the AZD1222 COVID-19 vaccine. CDR3s include the opening cysteine and the closing phenylalanine or tryptophan. Each record gives: V gene, J gene, clone size, CDR3 protein. Rows may omit the clone size; those that give it use once, few, many or a size class.

>TRBV2|TRBJ1-1|NA
CASSEPPEAFF
>TRBV19|TRBJ1-1|NA
CASSILQRNTEAFF
>TRBV7-6|TRBJ1-1|few
CASSVVEGGLNTEAFF
>TRBV11-2|TRBJ1-2|NA
CASSQQGNYGYTF
>TRBV2|TRBJ1-3|NA
CASSEGPGTPAGNTIYF
>TRBV10-3|TRBJ1-5|NA
CAISSDRVHQPQHF
>TRBV2|TRBJ1-5|NA
CASSVELRPQHF
>TRBV12-5|TRBJ1-5|NA
CASGLSANQPQHF
>TRBV5-5|TRBJ2-2|NA
CASSLAGGSLAGELFF
>TRBV6-5|TRBJ1-1|NA
CASSYSRDSEAFF
>TRBV2|TRBJ1-2|NA
CASTRDAGYTF
>TRBV6-5|TRBJ2-1|once
CASSWTPRNEQFF
>TRBV2|TRBJ1-1|NA
CASSERGPGQAFF
>TRBV7-8|TRBJ1-3|NA
CASSSLGQGAGNTIYF
>TRBV7-9|TRBJ1-6|few
CASSLGGGSNSPLHF
>TRBV4-2|TRBJ1-3|NA
CASSQDASPAGPGNTIYF
>TRBV2|TRBJ2-7|once
CASSEANSEQYF
>TRBV11-2|TRBJ1-1|NA
CASSQRTVNWTNTEAFF
>TRBV7-6|TRBJ2-3|NA
CASSSLVGRTDTQYF
>TRBV5-4|TRBJ1-2|NA
CASSWGQGSGYTF
>TRBV2|TRBJ2-7|few
CASSEWSDSYEQYF
>TRBV19|TRBJ2-5|NA
CASSIRGGMYQETQYF
>TRBV5-4|TRBJ2-6|NA
CASTLDSQNVLTF
>TRBV19|TRBJ1-5|once
CASSMGRGRSNQPQHF
>TRBV5-1|TRBJ1-1|NA
CASSLGPRHRASEAFF
>TRBV30|TRBJ1-5|NA
CACDRVGNQPQHF
>TRBV6-5|TRBJ1-1|NA
CASSYIMGGEAFF
>TRBV7-3|TRBJ2-2|NA
CASSLGSGLGANTGELFF
>TRBV12-3/TRBV12-4|TRBJ1-2|NA
CASLQALNYGYTF
>TRBV12-3/TRBV12-4|TRBJ1-6|NA
CASSINMGSPLHF
>TRBV5-5|TRBJ1-5|once
CASSLEAGIYQPQHF
>TRBV18|TRBJ1-3|NA
CASSPSRAGNTIYF
>TRBV4-1|TRBJ2-7|once
CASSQPSRGSEQYF
>TRBV4-1|TRBJ1-2|NA
CASSQGEDVYGYTF
>TRBV3-1/TRBV3-2|TRBJ2-3|NA
CASSQGVAMSTDTQYF
>TRBV7-9|TRBJ1-6|NA
CASSTTGKGSPLHF
>TRBV5-4|TRBJ1-2|NA
CASSSGLGNGYTF
>TRBV24-1|TRBJ2-1|few
CATSAGYSTNEQFF
>TRBV19|TRBJ1-1|many
CASRDTGIWSEAFF
>TRBV7-9|TRBJ2-3|NA
CASSPVADTQYF